This is a list of T cell receptor beta chains from one sample in a study of blood T cell repertoires in COVID-19. The table came from immunoSEQ multiplex PCR; TCRdb's copy has only in-frame clones and leaves some out. The table lists 400,000 to 500,000 clones, 70% to 90% of them singletons. Sequencing used PBMCs or T cells enriched from blood (not recorded which). The receptors shown here come from a woman younger than 35 who had been exposed to COVID-19. Both conserved end residues are part of each CDR3. D genes are given only for firm matches. Size is stated for part of the rows, as once, few or many counts, or as a class when the clone is expanded.

clone_size,v_call,d_call,j_call,cdr3_nt,cdr3_aa
NA,TRBV5-1,TRBD2,TRBJ2-3,TGCGCCAGCAGGACTAGCGGGGTGCAAGATACGCAGTATTTT,CASRTSGVQDTQYF
NA,TRBV18,NA,TRBJ1-1,TGTGCCAGCTCACCGGGGGCAGGGAACACTGAAGCTTTCTTT,CASSPGAGNTEAFF
NA,TRBV19,NA,TRBJ2-7,TGTGCCAGTAGTATCGGGTCGGGGAGCTTCTACGAGCAGTACTTC,CASSIGSGSFYEQYF
once,TRBV28,NA,TRBJ2-7,TGTGCCAGCAGTTTCCACAGGGTCTCCTACGAGCAGTACTTC,CASSFHRVSYEQYF
NA,TRBV7-8,NA,TRBJ2-1,TGTGCCAGCAGCTTAGTTACCCCGGGACAAGGAAAATACAATGAGCAGTTCTTC,CASSLVTPGQGKYNEQFF
NA,TRBV19,TRBD2,TRBJ2-1,TGTGCCAGTAGTATTGATAGCGGGGGGGCCGGGAATGAGCAGTTCTTC,CASSIDSGGAGNEQFF
NA,TRBV18,TRBD1,TRBJ2-7,TGTGCCAGCTCACCAACGACAGGGGTCTCCTACGAGCAGTACTTC,CASSPTTGVSYEQYF
NA,TRBV2,NA,TRBJ1-1,TGTGCCAGCAGACAGGGTCCGAACACTGAAGCTTTCTTT,CASRQGPNTEAFF
NA,TRBV4-2,NA,TRBJ1-2,TGTGCCAGCAGCCAAGATCTCGCTGGACAGCCTTCTGGCTACACCTTC,CASSQDLAGQPSGYTF
NA,TRBV4-1,NA,TRBJ1-1,TGCGCCAGCAGCCACAGGGGCCCCTTTACAAACACTGAAGCTTTCTTT,CASSHRGPFTNTEAFF
once,TRBV6-1,NA,TRBJ1-2,TGTGCCAGCAGTGAAGCGCGCGGGCGATACTACACCTTC,CASSEARGRYYTF
NA,TRBV7-2,TRBD2,TRBJ2-3,TGTGCCAGCAGCCCATTGACTAGCGGGAGGTTTCCGTATTTT,CASSPLTSGRFPYF
NA,TRBV30,NA,TRBJ2-2,TGTGCCTGGAGTTGGGACTTCTATACCGGGGAGCTGTTTTTT,CAWSWDFYTGELFF
NA,TRBV7-3,NA,TRBJ1-2,TGTGCCAGCAGCCTTGGACAGATGTATGGCTACACCTTC,CASSLGQMYGYTF
NA,TRBV19,TRBD1,TRBJ2-6,TGTGCCAGCCCCACTCAGGGGGCCGGGAAGGGGGCCAACGTCCTGACTTTC,CASPTQGAGKGANVLTF
NA,TRBV28,TRBD1,TRBJ1-2,TGTGCCAGCATGAGGGACAGGGTCAACTATGGCTACACCTTC,CASMRDRVNYGYTF
NA,TRBV11-3,TRBD1,TRBJ2-5,TGTGCCAGCAGCGAGACAGGGGGCGGTGAGACCCAGTACTTC,CASSETGGGETQYF
NA,TRBV5-1,TRBD2,TRBJ2-7,TGCGCCAGCAGCTTGGATACTAGCGGGGCCTACGAGCAGTACTTC,CASSLDTSGAYEQYF
NA,TRBV29-1,NA,TRBJ2-2,TGCCGCGTTGAAGATCATCGAGGGGGGGGCCTACCCGGGGAGCTGTTTTTT,CRVEDHRGGGLPGELFF
NA,TRBV19,TRBD1,TRBJ1-2,TGTGCCAGTAGTACTTTACAGGGGTCGACAGCTAACTATGGCTACACCTTC,CASSTLQGSTANYGYTF
NA,TRBV7-9,NA,TRBJ1-1,TGTGCCAGCAAGAACCTCTACAACACTGAAGCTTTCTTT,CASKNLYNTEAFF
NA,TRBV29-1,NA,TRBJ2-7,TGCAGCGTTGAAGACAGGTTGAACTACGAGCAGTACTTC,CSVEDRLNYEQYF
few,TRBV2,NA,TRBJ1-1,TGTGCCAGCAGGGCCACACTGAACACTGAAGCTTTCTTT,CASRATLNTEAFF
few,TRBV4-3,NA,TRBJ1-1,TGCGCCAGCAGCCAAGTTGCGGGTCTTGAAGCTTTCTTT,CASSQVAGLEAFF
once,TRBV4-3,TRBD1,TRBJ2-3,TGCGCCAGCAGTTACCGGGACAGGGGGCCAGATACGCAGTATTTT,CASSYRDRGPDTQYF
NA,TRBV10-3,NA,TRBJ2-3,TGTGCCATCAGTGATTACACAGATACGCAGTATTTT,CAISDYTDTQYF
NA,TRBV4-2,NA,TRBJ2-1,TGTGCCAGCAGCCAAGATTTCGGGGGTGAGCAGTTCTTC,CASSQDFGGEQFF
once,TRBV4-2,TRBD2,TRBJ2-7,TGTGCCAGCAGCCAAACCCCGGGACTAGCGGGAGGGCCGGGCTACGAGCAGTACTTC,CASSQTPGLAGGPGYEQYF
once,TRBV5-1,TRBD1,TRBJ1-5,TGCGCCAGCAGCTTGACTGGGGGACAGGGCAATCAGCCCCAGCATTTT,CASSLTGGQGNQPQHF
NA,TRBV6-2/TRBV6-3,TRBD2,TRBJ2-7,TGTGCCAGCAGCGGGACTAGCATTTACGAGCAGTACTTC,CASSGTSIYEQYF
NA,TRBV28,TRBD1,TRBJ1-5,TGTGCCAGCAACACGGACAGGTTCAATCAGCCCCAGCATTTT,CASNTDRFNQPQHF
NA,TRBV7-9,NA,TRBJ1-3,TGTGCCAGCAGCTTAAATAATTGGGACACCCGAAACACCATATATTTT,CASSLNNWDTRNTIYF
NA,TRBV7-7,NA,TRBJ2-1,TGTGCTAGCAGCCCACCTGACAGATACAATGAGCAGTTCTTC,CASSPPDRYNEQFF
once,TRBV27,TRBD2,TRBJ2-1,TGTGCCAGCAGTCCAATAGCGGGAGATGTGTACAATGAGCAGTTCTTC,CASSPIAGDVYNEQFF
NA,TRBV6-5,TRBD1,TRBJ2-7,TGTGCCAGCAGTTATCCCGGGACAGGGGCGCAAGAGCAGTACTTC,CASSYPGTGAQEQYF
NA,TRBV9,TRBD2,TRBJ2-1,TGTGCCAGCAGCGTAGTGGGCAGGCGAGGGACTAGCGGGAGCCGGGGCTCCTACAATGAGCAGTTCTTC,CASSVVGRRGTSGSRGSYNEQFF
NA,TRBV18,TRBD1,TRBJ1-2,TGTGCCAGCTCACCCACAGGGGCGAGTGGCTACACCTTC,CASSPTGASGYTF
NA,TRBV28,NA,TRBJ2-1,TGTGCCAGCAGTCCGATCCCCGGGGGTAGCCGGTACAATGAGCAGTTCTTC,CASSPIPGGSRYNEQFF
NA,TRBV6-5,TRBD2,TRBJ2-7,TGTGCCAGCAGTTTTGCGGGGGGGCTTCGGGAGCAGTACTTC,CASSFAGGLREQYF
NA,TRBV5-6,NA,TRBJ2-3,TGTGCCAGCAGCGGGGGAGGCCCCACAGATACGCAGTATTTT,CASSGGGPTDTQYF